These 22 T cell receptor beta chains came from one sample sequenced in a study of blood T cell repertoires in COVID-19. Data came from immunoSEQ multiplex PCR; TCRdb stores just in-frame clones and leaves some out. The sample includes some 150,000 clones, approximately 83% seen only once; the top ten take around 3.1%. Sequencing was carried out using peripheral blood. The receptors derive from a woman aged 80 or over with acute or convalescent COVID-19.

The chain links TRBV6-2 or TRBV6-3 to TRBJ1-5; possible D gene TRBD1, 5 bases. Trimming cost V 6 bases and J 6 bases, with 18 bases left between them. Germline V gene sequence: CDR1 MNHEY, CDR2 SVGEGT. The CDR3 runs 15 residues. The chain's CDR3 is CASSKPLGGIQPQHF. DNA for the CDR3: TGTGCCAGCAGCAAGCCTTTGGGGGGAATTCAGCCCCAGCATTTT.

The chain has TRBV30 and TRBJ1-5; no clear D. The CDR3 contains 13 residues. The V gene's germline CDR1 is GTSNPN and CDR2 SVGIG (reference sequence). The V end was cut by 1 base, the J end by 5 bases, with 9 bases between. In DNA form, the CDR3 reads TGTGCCTGGAGTGAAGGGCGGGATCAGCCCCAGCATTTT. Translating it yields CAWSEGRDQPQHF.

This clone appeared a few times. J is TRBJ1-5 and V is TRBV7-2; 7 bases are a match to TRBD1. CDR1 SGHTA and CDR2 FQGNSA come from the germline V gene. With 5 bases clipped from V and 7 bases from J, the junction kept 8 bases outside the gene matches. The CDR3 is 14 residues long. The CDR3 DNA reads as TGTGCCAGCAGCGTCAGACAGGGTGGGCAGCCCCAGCATTTT. It yields the protein CASSVRQGGQPQHF.

This chain links TRBV2 with TRBJ1-6; D gene unclear. Germline values: CDR1 SNHLY, CDR2 FYNNEI. This CDR3 has 14 residues. The ends were cut back, 7 bases at V and 9 bases at J, with 16 bases in the middle. Here the CDR3 reads CASNKRGSASPLHF. The CDR3 nucleotides are TGTGCCAGCAATAAGAGAGGATCGGCTTCACCCCTCCACTTT.

This clone was recorded at least ten times. This chain uses TRBV7-9 with TRBJ1-5; 9 nucleotides match TRBD1. The V and J ends lost 3 bases and 5 bases, in that order; junction bases with no gene match: 5. The germline V gene has CDR1 SEHNR and CDR2 FQNEAQ (reference sequence). There are 15 residues in the CDR3. The CDR3 DNA sequence: TGTGCCAGCAGCTTGACGGGACAGGGCTATCAGCCCCAGCATTTT. Its protein is CASSLTGQGYQPQHF.

J is TRBJ1-1 and V is TRBV2, with D possibly TRBD1 on 5 matching bases. This CDR3 comprises 13 residues. The germline V gene has CDR1 SNHLY and CDR2 FYNNEI. Deletions cut 8 bases from V and 6 bases from J, with 16 bases between. The DNA of the CDR3 is TGTGCCAGCTCGGGGGGGTCAGGCCCTGAAGCTTTCTTT. Translated, it gives CASSGGSGPEAFF.

This rearrangement joins TRBV27 to TRBJ1-2; D is ambiguous. The CDR3 loop spans 15 amino acids. V shed 2 bases and J shed 2 bases, with 12 bases lying between them. Germline CDR1 and CDR2: MNHEY and SMNVEV (reference sequence). The CDR3 DNA is TGTGCCAGCAGTTTAACTTGGGAGCTCAACTATGGCTACACCTTC. It encodes CASSLTWELNYGYTF.

This clone was seen a few times. The chain is built from TRBV5-6 and TRBJ2-2; D gene uncertain. The CDR3 length is 15 residues. V shed 0 bases and J shed 4 bases, with 10 bases lying between them. The germline V gene has CDR1 SGHDT and CDR2 YYEEEE. The CDR3 region has the DNA TGTGCCAGCAGCTTGGGTGTTGCGGTCACCGGGGAGCTGTTTTTT. It codes for CASSLGVAVTGELFF.

The chain couples TRBV6-5 to TRBJ2-1; 8 bases align to TRBD2. The trim removed 6 bases at V and 9 bases at J, leaving 10 bases unmatched. Germline values: CDR1 MNHEY, CDR2 SVGAGI. The CDR3 totals 14 residues. The CDR3, as DNA: TGTGCCAGCAGGCTTAGCGGGGTGCTAGGTGAGCAGTTCTTC. Amino acid sequence: CASRLSGVLGEQFF.

This clone has only a few counts. This sequence joins TRBV9 and TRBJ2-3, with D unresolved. Trimming removed 0 bases at V and 6 bases at J, with 14 bases between. Germline CDR1 SGDLS, CDR2 YYNGEE. The CDR3 runs to 15 residues. Written as DNA, the CDR3 is TGTGCCAGCAGCGTAGCTTCCCTAGTGGCGGATACGCAGTATTTT. Translation: CASSVASLVADTQYF.

J is TRBJ2-3 and V is TRBV7-8; 9 nucleotides line up with TRBD2. V trimming: 5 bases; J trimming: 3 bases; junction bases outside the gene matches: 12. This CDR3 spans 17 amino acids. Germline V gene sequence: CDR1 SGHVS, CDR2 FQNEAQ. The CDR3 nucleotides read TGTGCCAGCAGCCCAAGGGGCGGGGGGGGTGTAACAGATACGCAGTATTTT. Translation: CASSPRGGGGVTDTQYF.

The gene calls are TRBV5-8 and TRBJ1-1, with D unresolved. Germline V gene data show CDR1 as SGHTS and CDR2 as YDEGEE. The V and J ends lost 3 bases and 0 bases respectively, with 15 bases between them. This CDR3 contains 16 residues. The CDR3 nucleotides read TGTGCCAGCAGCTGGGGTGGGAGAGGATTGAACACTGAAGCTTTCTTT. Translating it yields CASSWGGRGLNTEAFF. The variable domain in full, completed from reference TRBV5-8 and TRBJ1-1, reads EAGVTQSPTHLIKTRGQQATLRCSPISGHTSVYWYQQALGLGLQFLLWYDEGEERNRGNFPPRFSGRQFPNYSSELNVNALELEDSALYLCASSWGGRGLNTEAFFGQGTRLTVV.

CDR3 in amino acids: CAISGQENTEAFF. CDR3 bases: TGTGCCATCAGTGGACAGGAGAACACTGAAGCTTTCTTT. The chain employs TRBV10-3 and TRBJ1-1; tentatively, D is TRBD1 (6 bases). V was cut by 4 bases and J by 1 base, with 7 bases left in between. The CDR3 runs to 13 residues. CDR1 is ENHRY and CDR2 is SYGVKD in the germline V gene.

This chain connects TRBV5-1 to TRBJ1-4; possible D gene TRBD1, 6 bases. The CDR3 spans 15 residues. Trimming stripped 4 bases from V and 3 bases from J, with 13 bases between. Germline CDR1 SGHRS, CDR2 YFSETQ. DNA of the CDR3: TGCGCCAGCAGCGACACAGGGACGCCTAATGAAAAACTGTTTTTT. Translated: CASSDTGTPNEKLFF.

In this sample, this clone turned up once. The rearrangement uses TRBV7-2 and TRBJ1-6, with 9 bases lining up with TRBD1. The CDR3 has 16 residues. Per the germline V gene, CDR1 is SGHTA and CDR2 is FQGNSA. Trimming cost V 0 bases and J 9 bases; bases outside gene matches: 6. As DNA, the CDR3 is TGTGCCAGCAGCTTAGCCCAGACAGGGGGAGGTTCACCCCTCCACTTT. Translation: CASSLAQTGGGSPLHF.

V is TRBV2 and J is TRBJ1-4; 7 positions agree with TRBD1. This CDR3 is 15 amino acids long. Per the germline V gene, CDR1 is SNHLY and CDR2 is FYNNEI. The trim removed 6 bases at V and 3 bases at J, leaving 7 bases unmatched. The CDR3 spells CASRAEGQPNEKLFF. The CDR3 coding sequence is TGTGCCAGCAGGGCCGAGGGACAGCCTAATGAAAAACTGTTTTTT. Filled out from reference TRBV2 and TRBJ1-4, the complete variable domain reads EPEVTQTPSHQVTQMGQEVILRCVPISNHLYFYWYRQILGQKVEFLVSFYNNEISEKSEIFDDQFSVERPDGSNFTLKIRSTKLEDSAMYFCASRAEGQPNEKLFFGSGTQLSVL.

V and J are TRBV5-6 and TRBJ2-7; 8 bases are shared with TRBD1. The CDR3 runs to 15 residues. Germline V lookup: CDR1 SGHDT, CDR2 YYEEEE. V lost 0 bases, J lost 4 bases, and 6 bases stayed unmatched. The CDR3 loop reads CASSLALDRVYEQYF. CDR3 bases: TGTGCCAGCAGCTTGGCCTTGGACAGGGTGTACGAGCAGTACTTC. The full variable domain, completed using reference TRBV5-6 and TRBJ2-7, is DAGVTQSPTHLIKTRGQQVTLRCSPKSGHDTVSWYQQALGQGPQFIFQYYEEEERQRGNFPDRFSGHQFPNYSSELNVNALLLGDSALYLCASSLALDRVYEQYFGPGTRLTVT.

The chain combines TRBV23-1 with TRBJ2-3, with D hard to call. TRBV23-1 is given ORF status, its function remaining uncertain. The CDR3 loop spans 13 amino acids. V was shortened by 3 bases and J by 5 bases, with 9 bases between the two germline ends. The CDR3 DNA reads TGCGCCAGCAGTCAGTGGCGAGGAGATACGCAGTATTTT. This gives the protein CASSQWRGDTQYF.

J is TRBJ2-2 and V is TRBV11-2, with 7 bases aligning to TRBD2. The V gene end was trimmed by 5 bases and the J gene end by 1 base; junction bases not matched to a gene: 7. This CDR3 spans 16 amino acids. The germline gives CDR1 SGHAT, CDR2 FQNNGV. CDR3 residues: CASSAQGGRNTGELFF. The CDR3 DNA follows: TGTGCCAGCAGCGCCCAGGGAGGGAGGAACACCGGGGAGCTGTTTTTT.

This sequence joins TRBV13 and TRBJ2-7, with 8 bases identical to TRBD2. This CDR3 region has 16 residues. V lost 5 bases to trimming and J lost 5 bases; unmatched junction nucleotides: 14. Germline lookup yields CDR1 PRHDT and CDR2 FYEKMQ (reference sequence). CDR3 nucleotide sequence: TGTGCCAGCAGCCCCGGGGGGGGGAGTATTCGAAACGAGCAGTACTTC. It is translated as CASSPGGGSIRNEQYF.

In nucleotides, the CDR3 is TGCGCCAGCAGCCACATCCTAGGGACAGGGGAGAATGAAAAACTGTTTTTT. Translation: CASSHILGTGENEKLFF. This chain uses TRBV4-3 with TRBJ1-4; 10 positions match TRBD1. There are 17 residues in the CDR3. J lost 5 bases, V lost 3 bases, and 9 bases had no gene match. Germline V gene lookup returns CDR1 LGHNA and CDR2 YSLEER.

The sample holds a few counts of this clone. The CDR3 loop is CASTAQGANTEAFF. The CDR3, as DNA: TGTGCCAGTACCGCACAGGGTGCGAACACTGAAGCTTTCTTT. This chain links TRBV19 with TRBJ1-1; D might be TRBD1 (6 bases). The CDR3 extends over 14 amino acids. The V end lost 7 bases, the J end lost 1 base, and 13 bases lay between the germline ends. Germline V gives CDR1 LNHDA, CDR2 SQIVND (reference sequence).